This TCR beta chain was profiled in a study of Graves' ophthalmopathy and Graves' hyperthyroidism. Whole-study results and caveats: Blood also carried most expanded thyroid clonotypes exceeding 0.001 frequency.

Uncontrolled infections, pregnancy, lactation or other autoimmune diseases led to patient exclusion. The sequenced template was RNA, covering the TCR beta CDR3 region. RT-PCR with HTBI primers came first, then second-round multiplex PCR. TCRdb called the multiplex PCR reads again in MiXCR, with one record for every CDR3 protein. The sample carries about 590,000 distinct CDR3 sequences, under 45% recorded once. Concerning this clonotype: As yet, its antigen is unknown.

Trimming removed 4 bases from V and 0 bases from J, with 15 bases in between. Germline CDR1 SGHVS, CDR2 FQNEAQ. The CDR3 loop spans 16 amino acids. The TCR originated in an adult man with Graves' hyperthyroidism. Sequencing was done on a sample of peripheral blood or thyroid tissue (not recorded which). J is TRBJ1-2 and V is TRBV7-8; D gene uncertain. CDR3 nucleotide sequence: TGTGCCAGCAGCTCCTCGGCTCCCGGGCCTAACTATGGCTACACCTTC. Residues: CASSSSAPGPNYGYTF.